These 22 T cell receptor beta chains came from one sample sequenced in a study of cytomegalovirus exposure and HLA in healthy donors. PCR was performed using 60 Vbeta and 13 Jbeta primers. Only in-frame clones appear in the TCRdb table, and some are missing; sequencing was by immunoSEQ multiplex PCR. The sample has 150,000 to 200,000 clones; 80% to 90% are singletons. The sample was PBMCs. The source is a young woman in good health and CMV-seronegative.

The chain is built from TRBV6-1 and TRBJ1-6, with unresolved D. V was trimmed by 2 bases and J by 7 bases, leaving 9 bases between them. This CDR3 is 14 amino acids long. Germline CDR1 and CDR2: MNHNS and SASEGT. The DNA of the CDR3 is TGTGCCAGCAGTGAACTGAGGAGGAATTCACCCCTCCACTTT. It specifies CASSELRRNSPLHF.

This chain joins TRBV14 and TRBJ2-7; perhaps TRBD2 as D (6 bases). Trimming shortened V by 4 bases and J by 9 bases, and 13 bases separated the two germline ends. Looked up from germline, CDR1 is SGHDN and CDR2 is FVKESK. This CDR3 region has 12 residues. CDR3 DNA sequence: TGTGCCAGCAGCCCGGCCGGAGGGCGGCAGTACTTC. It is translated as CASSPAGGRQYF.

V gene TRBV7-8 combines with J gene TRBJ2-1, with 14 bases identical to TRBD2. V dropped 4 bases and J dropped 0; count of bases not matched to a gene: 8. The germline V gene encodes CDR1 SGHVS and CDR2 FQNEAQ. The CDR3 extends over 19 amino acids. CDR3 residues: CASSSFGLAGGHSYNEQFF. CDR3 in DNA: TGTGCCAGCAGCTCATTTGGACTAGCGGGAGGACACTCCTACAATGAGCAGTTCTTC.

Details on this clone: One junction end does not reproduce the germline sequence, and a read error may be involved. The V gene is TRBV4-2, the J gene TRBJ2-7; no reliable D call. CDR1 is LGHNA, CDR2 YNFKEQ, per germline. The CDR3 covers 12 residues. The CDR3 nucleotides are TGTGTCAGCAGCTCCGTAGCTTCCGAGCAGTACTTC. Amino acids: CVSSSVASEQYF.

J is TRBJ1-1 and V is TRBV28; unclear D gene. CDR1 and CDR2 (germline): MDHEN, SYDVKM. The CDR3 is made up of 16 amino acids. V was clipped by 3 bases and J by 2 bases, with 16 bases between them. CDR3 residues: CASSFNYYEGNTEAFF. Written as DNA, the CDR3 is TGTGCCAGCAGTTTTAATTACTACGAGGGCAACACTGAAGCTTTCTTT.

The chain joins TRBV6-5 to TRBJ2-7, with a weak D call TRBD1 (6 bases). Deletions cut 0 bases from V and 4 bases from J, with 13 bases between. Germline lookup yields CDR1 MNHEY and CDR2 SVGAGI. CDR3 length: 15 residues. The CDR3 reads CASSYSFTGKYEQYF. DNA for the CDR3: TGTGCCAGCAGTTACTCGTTCACAGGGAAATACGAGCAGTACTTC.

This clone showed up just once. The chain recombines TRBV5-1 with TRBJ2-7, with 8 bases identical to TRBD2. The trim removed 4 bases at V and 0 bases at J, leaving 6 bases unmatched. Germline V gene lookup returns CDR1 SGHRS and CDR2 YFSETQ. The CDR3 spans 15 residues. Written as DNA, the CDR3 is TGCGCCAGCAGCGTCCGGGAGGGGAGCTCCTACGAGCAGTACTTC. Residues: CASSVREGSSYEQYF.

The CDR3 reads CASSQVFRTGNNYGYTF. The CDR3 region has the DNA TGCGCCAGCAGCCAAGTATTTCGGACAGGGAATAACTATGGCTACACCTTC. V and J are TRBV4-1 and TRBJ1-2; 8 bases agree with TRBD1. The CDR3 sequence is 17 residues long. Per the germline V gene, CDR1 is MGHRA and CDR2 is YSYEKL. The V and J ends lost 1 base and 1 base, in that order; junction bases with no gene match: 8.

The chain has TRBV2 and TRBJ1-1; TRBD1 agrees at 7 bases. The length of the CDR3 is 18 residues. Trimming took 5 bases from V and 1 from J; bases not matched to a gene: 16. Germline V gene data show CDR1 as SNHLY and CDR2 as FYNNEI. CDR3: CASSLYRDRDLTNTEAFF. CDR3 coding DNA: TGTGCCAGCAGTCTCTACCGGGACAGAGACCTTACGAACACTGAAGCTTTCTTT.

The V call is TRBV7-2, the J call TRBJ2-5; TRBD2 might be the D (5 bases). CDR1 is SGHTA, CDR2 FQGNSA, per germline. Trimming removed 5 bases from V and 0 bases from J, with 16 bases in between. CDR3 size: 16 residues. DNA for the CDR3: TGTGCCAGCAGCACAAGACTCGGGATGAACCAAGAGACCCAGTACTTC. The encoded protein is CASSTRLGMNQETQYF.

This chain links TRBV10-3 with TRBJ2-7; 9 bases line up with TRBD1. The junction had 3 bases not matched to a gene; V was cut back by 10 bases and J by 2 bases. Germline CDR1 is ENHRY and CDR2 is SYGVKD. This CDR3 spans 12 amino acids. CDR3 sequence (DNA): TGTGCCACCCGACAGGGGGCCTACGAGCAGTACTTC. The encoded protein is CATRQGAYEQYF.

The J gene is TRBJ2-1, the V gene TRBV5-1, with 10 bases aligning to TRBD1. The germline V gene encodes CDR1 SGHRS and CDR2 YFSETQ. CDR3 length equals 16 residues. J lost 6 bases, V lost 4 bases, and 10 bases had no gene match. The CDR3 nucleotides read TGCGCCAGCAGCCTACAGACAGGGGGCCATATCAATGAGCAGTTCTTC. Protein sequence: CASSLQTGGHINEQFF.

The chain combines TRBV9 with TRBJ2-5; 7 positions match TRBD1. Trimming removed 3 bases from V and 5 bases from J; junction bases left unmatched: 10. The CDR3 is 15 residues long. Per germline, CDR1 SGDLS and CDR2 YYNGEE. The CDR3, as DNA: TGTGCCAGCAGCGGGGGACAGAGTGGTATGGAGACCCAGTACTTC. It encodes CASSGGQSGMETQYF.

The chain combines TRBV4-1 with TRBJ2-7, with D possibly being TRBD1 (5 bases). Germline V lookup: CDR1 MGHRA, CDR2 YSYEKL. The CDR3 is 18 residues long. Trimming took 1 base from V and 1 from J, leaving 20 bases between them. The CDR3 loop reads CASSQALSGASISYEQYF. CDR3 sequence (DNA): TGCGCCAGCAGCCAAGCCTTAAGTGGGGCGTCCATTTCCTACGAGCAGTACTTC.

The chain couples TRBV7-9 to TRBJ2-7; 8 nucleotides agree with TRBD1. After removal of 1 base from V and 3 bases from J, the junction contained 2 bases not matched to a gene. This CDR3 is built from 14 residues. The germline CDR1 and CDR2 sequences are SEHNR and FQNEAQ (reference sequence). The CDR3 DNA reads TGTGCCAGCAGCTTAGAAGGACAGGGCTACGAGCAGTACTTC. It yields the protein CASSLEGQGYEQYF.

There are a few counts of this clone. V gene TRBV4-2 combines with J gene TRBJ2-1, with D possibly being TRBD2 (5 bases). V was shortened by 3 bases and J by 0 bases, with 9 bases between the two germline ends. Germline V CDR1 and CDR2: LGHNA, YNFKEQ. The CDR3 has 15 residues. The CDR3 coding sequence is TGTGCCAGCAGCCATAGCGCGAGCTCCTACAATGAGCAGTTCTTC. Residues: CASSHSASSYNEQFF.

The chain recombines TRBV28 with TRBJ1-2; D is undetermined. This CDR3 has 15 residues. Germline assignment: CDR1 MDHEN and CDR2 SYDVKM. Trimming shortened V by 5 bases and J by 4 bases, and 17 bases separated the two germline ends. DNA for the CDR3: TGTGCCAGCAGTGTGGTGGGTAGGAGCATCTATGGCTACACCTTC. Translated, it gives CASSVVGRSIYGYTF.

J is TRBJ2-7 and V is TRBV5-1, with TRBD2 matching over 8 bases. V lost 1 base to trimming and J lost 2 bases; unmatched junction nucleotides: 8. Germline-derived CDR1 and CDR2 are SGHRS and YFSETQ. The CDR3 runs 16 residues. The CDR3 loop reads CASSLPRGRTTYEQYF. The CDR3 DNA reads TGCGCCAGCAGCTTGCCGCGCGGGAGGACTACCTACGAGCAGTACTTC.

This clone was picked up one time. CDR3 loop: CASSLGRAPEAFF. The CDR3 DNA reads TGTGCCAGCAGCTTAGGGAGGGCCCCTGAAGCTTTCTTT. The chain uses TRBV7-9 and TRBJ1-1; D is ambiguous. The germline V and J ends were trimmed by 1 base and 6 bases, with 9 bases remaining between them. The germline V gene has CDR1 SEHNR and CDR2 FQNEAQ (reference sequence). The CDR3 has 13 residues.

V gene TRBV2 combines with J gene TRBJ2-1; D is possibly TRBD2 (5 bases). There are 16 residues in the CDR3. Germline CDR1 reads SNHLY; CDR2 reads FYNNEI. Trimming removed 7 bases from V and 9 bases from J, with 25 bases in between. The CDR3 DNA sequence: TGTGCCAGCAATCCTTGGTCTGGGGTACGGGGTGCTGAGCAGTTCTTC. Protein sequence: CASNPWSGVRGAEQFF. The whole variable domain, filled in from reference TRBV2 and TRBJ2-1, reads EPEVTQTPSHQVTQMGQEVILRCVPISNHLYFYWYRQILGQKVEFLVSFYNNEISEKSEIFDDQFSVERPDGSNFTLKIRSTKLEDSAMYFCASNPWSGVRGAEQFFGPGTRLTVL.

The V call is TRBV18, the J call TRBJ2-3; 10 bases line up with TRBD1. Germline CDR1 KGHSH, CDR2 LQKENI. This CDR3 contains 16 residues. V was clipped by 4 bases and J by 6 bases; unmatched bases: 10. CDR3 nucleotide sequence: TGTGCCAGCTCACTAACCGGGACAGGGGTATCGGATACGCAGTATTTT. Protein: CASSLTGTGVSDTQYF.

The chain combines TRBV7-3 with TRBJ1-3, with D possibly TRBD1 on 6 matching bases. The germline CDR1 and CDR2 sequences are SGHTA and FQGTGA. Trimming left V 2 bases short and J 2 bases short, with 7 bases between. There are 14 residues in the CDR3. As DNA, the CDR3 is TGTGCCAGCAGCTTACAGGGGCCTGGAAACACCATATATTTT. Translating it yields CASSLQGPGNTIYF.